This T cell receptor (beta chain) was captured by sequencing in a study of Ad26.COV2.S vaccination and SARS-CoV-2 variants. Study details: Of the COV1001 trial arms, the Ad26.COV2.S arm included the donor.

J lost 2 bases, V lost 9 bases, and 13 bases had no gene match. The CDR3 extends over 17 amino acids. Germline-derived CDR1 and CDR2 are LNHNV and YYDKDF (reference sequence). This table comes from immunoSEQ multiplex PCR, and its TCRdb copy is limited to in-frame clones, with some not included. This sample yields around 380,000 clones, of which 88% are seen a single time; roughly 3.2% belongs to the top ten. Treatment: some 20 received Ad26.COV2.S at low or high dose, single or two shots; about 5 received placebo; per-sample allocation not given. Specimens were obtained on day 63 following the first vaccine or placebo injection.

V is TRBV15 and J is TRBJ2-7; 13 bases fit TRBD2. The sequencing used peripheral blood, collected in a trial of Ad26.COV2.S vaccine versus placebo. This TCR derives from a person aged 18-60 years who received the Ad26.COV2.S COVID-19 vaccine or a placebo. The CDR3 region has the DNA TGTGCCACGAGAGACAGGACTAGCGGGGGTGATCCCTACGAGCAGTACTTC. This translates into CATRDRTSGGDPYEQYF. Combining the CDR3 with reference TRBV15 and TRBJ2-7 gives the whole variable domain DAMVIQNPRYQVTQFGKPVTLSCSQTLNHNVMYWYQQKSSQAPKLLFHYYDKDFNNEADTPDNFQSRRPNTSFCFLDIRSPGLGDTAMYLCATRDRTSGGDPYEQYFGPGTRLTVT.